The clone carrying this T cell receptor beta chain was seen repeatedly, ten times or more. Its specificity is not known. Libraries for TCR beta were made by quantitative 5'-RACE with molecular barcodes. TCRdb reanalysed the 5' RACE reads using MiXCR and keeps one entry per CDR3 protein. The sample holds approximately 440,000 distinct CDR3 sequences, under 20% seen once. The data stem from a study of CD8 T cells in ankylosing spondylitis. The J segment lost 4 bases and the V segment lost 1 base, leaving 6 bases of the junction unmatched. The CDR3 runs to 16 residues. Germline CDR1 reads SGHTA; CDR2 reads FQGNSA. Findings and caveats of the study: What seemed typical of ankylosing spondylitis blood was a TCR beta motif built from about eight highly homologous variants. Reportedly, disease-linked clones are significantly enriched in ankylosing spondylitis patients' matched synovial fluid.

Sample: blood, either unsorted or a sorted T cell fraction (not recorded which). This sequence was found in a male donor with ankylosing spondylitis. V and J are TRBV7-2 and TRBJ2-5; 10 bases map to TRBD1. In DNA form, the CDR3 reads TGTGCCAGCAGCTTAGTTGGGGGACAGGGGACAGAGACCCAGTACTTC. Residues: CASSLVGGQGTETQYF.